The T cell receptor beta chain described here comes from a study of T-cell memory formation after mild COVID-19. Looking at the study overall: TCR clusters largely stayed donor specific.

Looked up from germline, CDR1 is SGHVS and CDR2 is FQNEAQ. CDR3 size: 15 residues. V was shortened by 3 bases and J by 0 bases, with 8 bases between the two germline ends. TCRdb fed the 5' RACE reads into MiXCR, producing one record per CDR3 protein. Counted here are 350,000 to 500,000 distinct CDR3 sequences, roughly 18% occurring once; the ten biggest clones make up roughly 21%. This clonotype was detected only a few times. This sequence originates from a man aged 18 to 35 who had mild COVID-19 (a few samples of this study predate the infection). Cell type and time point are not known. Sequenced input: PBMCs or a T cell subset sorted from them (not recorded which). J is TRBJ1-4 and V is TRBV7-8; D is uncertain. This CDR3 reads CASSFLGTTNEKLFF. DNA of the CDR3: TGTGCCAGCAGCTTCCTTGGCACAACTAATGAAAAACTGTTTTTT. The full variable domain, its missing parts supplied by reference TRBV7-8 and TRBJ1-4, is GAGVSQSPRYKVAKRGQDVALRCDPISGHVSLFWYQQALGQGPEFLTYFQNEAQLDKSGLPSDRFFAERPEGSVSTLKIQRTQQEDSAVYLCASSFLGTTNEKLFFGSGTQLSVL.